A single sample is the source of the 2 T cell receptor beta chains below, sequenced in a study of cytomegalovirus exposure and HLA in healthy donors. In the PCR, 60 Vbeta and 13 Jbeta primers were used. The repertoire was sequenced with immunoSEQ multiplex PCR; TCRdb's copy has only in-frame clones and lacks some. The repertoire holds under 200,000 clones, with 82% as singletons. Sequencing was performed on PBMCs. All receptors derive from a girl aged 5-17 years in good health and CMV-seropositive.

This chain joins TRBV7-9 and TRBJ1-3; D not resolved. Germline V gives CDR1 SEHNR, CDR2 FQNEAQ (reference sequence). The ends were cut back, 1 base at V and 0 bases at J, with 10 bases in the middle. This CDR3 is built from 16 residues. CDR3 residues: CASSLEAPSSGNTIYF. In DNA, the CDR3 is TGTGCCAGCAGCTTAGAGGCACCTAGCTCTGGAAACACCATATATTTT.

This clone was counted once. The rearrangement uses TRBV5-5 and TRBJ2-1; TRBD2 might be the D (5 bases). Looked up from germline, CDR1 is SGHKS and CDR2 is YYEKEE (reference sequence). The germline V and J ends were trimmed by 0 bases and 3 bases, with 10 bases remaining between them. This CDR3 spans 15 amino acids. This CDR3 is CASSLGLGVYNEQFF. The CDR3 region has the DNA TGTGCCAGCAGCTTGGGACTCGGGGTCTACAATGAGCAGTTCTTC.